The 12 T cell receptor beta chains below come from one sample, sequenced in a study of T-cell memory formation after mild COVID-19. TCRdb re-analysed the 5' RACE reads in MiXCR, keeping a single row per CDR3 protein. The sample lists 400,000 to 500,000 distinct CDR3 sequences; 20% were seen once. Sequencing was carried out using PBMCs or a T cell subset sorted from them (not recorded which). Receptor source: an adult woman who had mild COVID-19 (a few samples of this study predate the infection). Cell type and time point are not known.

This chain connects TRBV15 to TRBJ2-1; no reliable D call. Germline-derived CDR1 and CDR2 are LNHNV and YYDKDF (reference sequence). This CDR3 is built from 14 residues. Trimming left V 8 bases short and J 2 bases short, with 13 bases between. The CDR3 loop is CATRRDRPYNEQFF. The CDR3 DNA follows: TGTGCCACCCGAAGAGATCGCCCCTACAATGAGCAGTTCTTC.

This clonotype is judged medium-sized. The CDR3 bases are TGTGCCAGCAGCTCCGACGGTAGCTACAATGAGCAGTTCTTC. Protein product: CASSSDGSYNEQFF. This chain connects TRBV5-6 to TRBJ2-1; D unclear. Trimming pared 3 bases from V and 3 bases from J, leaving 10 bases between. Per germline, CDR1 SGHDT and CDR2 YYEEEE. The CDR3 has 14 residues.

V and J are TRBV30 and TRBJ1-1; TRBD1 aligns across 9 bases. Germline loops: CDR1 GTSNPN, CDR2 SVGIG (reference sequence). With 5 bases clipped from V and 11 bases from J, the junction kept 9 bases outside the gene matches. The CDR3 runs to 12 residues. The CDR3 DNA follows: TGTGCCTGGGGCCGGGACAGGGAGTACGCTTTCTTT. Translation: CAWGRDREYAFF.

J is TRBJ1-2 and V is TRBV20-1; 7 bases align to TRBD1. CDR3 length: 15 residues. Trimming cost V 3 bases and J 2 bases; bases outside gene matches: 9. The V gene's germline CDR1 is DFQATT and CDR2 SNEGSKA (reference sequence). The chain's CDR3 is CSASSRARGNYGYTF. CDR3 DNA: TGCAGTGCTAGTAGTCGGGCCAGGGGGAACTATGGCTACACCTTC.

The rearrangement links TRBV11-2 to TRBJ1-1; TRBD1 might be the D (6 bases). The CDR3 totals 13 residues. Germline CDR1 SGHAT, CDR2 FQNNGV. Trimming pared 8 bases from V and 1 base from J, leaving 11 bases between. The CDR3 DNA reads TGTGCCAGCGGGACACAGGAGAACACTGAAGCTTTCTTT. As protein: CASGTQENTEAFF.

There are a few counts of this clonotype. V is TRBV5-8 and J is TRBJ1-5, with D unresolved. CDR3 length: 15 residues. Germline lookup yields CDR1 SGHTS and CDR2 YDEGEE. Trimming left V 4 bases short and J 3 bases short, with 14 bases between. The CDR3 spells CASSRASATNQPQHF. As DNA, the CDR3 is TGTGCCAGCAGCAGGGCCTCCGCTACCAATCAGCCCCAGCATTTT.

The V and J genes are TRBV19 and TRBJ1-1; D is perhaps TRBD1 (6 bases). CDR3 size: 12 residues. Per germline, CDR1 LNHDA and CDR2 SQIVND (reference sequence). V was cut by 7 bases and J by 7 bases, with 13 bases left in between. This chain's CDR3 is CASTLGQFEAFF. The CDR3 DNA follows: TGTGCCAGTACCCTAGGACAGTTTGAAGCTTTCTTT.

The chain uses TRBV5-1 and TRBJ1-2; TRBD1 matches 7 bases. J was trimmed by 6 bases and V by 3 bases; bases with no gene match: 5. The CDR3 is 13 residues long. CDR1 is SGHRS and CDR2 is YFSETQ in the germline V gene. CDR3 protein: CASSSQGGDGYTF. DNA of the CDR3: TGCGCCAGCAGCTCTCAAGGGGGCGATGGCTACACCTTC.

This clonotype has more than one count but fewer than ten. The chain uses TRBV27 and TRBJ2-5; the match to TRBD1 covers 9 bases. The V gene end was trimmed by 5 bases and the J gene end by 5 bases; junction bases not matched to a gene: 9. This CDR3 region has 15 residues. From germline, CDR1 is MNHEY and CDR2 SMNVEV (reference sequence). DNA for the CDR3: TGTGCCAGCAGTCAGTGGGGACAGGGTGCGGAGACCCAGTACTTC. It specifies CASSQWGQGAETQYF.

The chain employs TRBV6-5 and TRBJ2-2; D call uncertain. Trimming shortened V by 5 bases and J by 7 bases, and 20 bases separated the two germline ends. The CDR3 spans 16 residues. CDR1 is MNHEY and CDR2 is SVGAGI in the germline V gene. CDR3 nucleotides: TGTGCCAGCAGTCATTCCCGGACCCTCAGCAGCGGGGAGCTGTTTTTT. Protein: CASSHSRTLSSGELFF.

This clonotype was observed a few times. As DNA, the CDR3 is TGTGCCAGCACTCAAACTGGGACAGGGTCCTACAATGAGCAGTTCTTC. It specifies CASTQTGTGSYNEQFF. This chain links TRBV4-2 with TRBJ2-1, with 9 bases aligning to TRBD1. V lost 7 bases, J lost 1 base, and 8 bases stayed unmatched. This CDR3 is built from 16 residues. The germline gives CDR1 LGHNA, CDR2 YNFKEQ.

Only a few counts were recorded for this clonotype. The V call is TRBV11-2, the J call TRBJ2-7; 15 nucleotides match TRBD2. The junction had 7 bases not matched to a gene; V was cut back by 1 base and J by 3 bases. This CDR3 spans 18 amino acids. Looked up from germline, CDR1 is SGHAT and CDR2 is FQNNGV. The CDR3 region has the DNA TGTGCCAGCAGCTTAGGTTCGGGACTAGCGGGAGGCCGCTACGAGCAGTACTTC. Its translation is CASSLGSGLAGGRYEQYF. Variable domain in full (rest from reference TRBV11-2 and TRBJ2-7): EAGVAQSPRYKIIEKRQSVAFWCNPISGHATLYWYQQILGQGPKLLIQFQNNGVVDDSQLPKDRFSAERLKGVDSTLKIQPAKLEDSAVYLCASSLGSGLAGGRYEQYFGPGTRLTVT.